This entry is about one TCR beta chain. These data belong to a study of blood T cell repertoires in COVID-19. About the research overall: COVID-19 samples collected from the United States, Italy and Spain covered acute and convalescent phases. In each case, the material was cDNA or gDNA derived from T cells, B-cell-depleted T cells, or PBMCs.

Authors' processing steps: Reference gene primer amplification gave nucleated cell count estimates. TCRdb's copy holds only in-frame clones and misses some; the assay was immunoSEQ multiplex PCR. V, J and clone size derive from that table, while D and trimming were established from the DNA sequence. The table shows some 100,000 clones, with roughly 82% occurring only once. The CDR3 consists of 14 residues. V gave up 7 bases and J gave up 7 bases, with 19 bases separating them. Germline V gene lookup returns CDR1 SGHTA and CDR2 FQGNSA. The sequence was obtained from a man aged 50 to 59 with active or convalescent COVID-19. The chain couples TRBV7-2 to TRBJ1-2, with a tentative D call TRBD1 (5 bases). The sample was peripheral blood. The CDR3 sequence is CASINSQGFSGYTF. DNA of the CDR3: TGTGCCAGCATCAATTCTCAGGGTTTTAGTGGCTACACCTTC.